The rows below give T cell receptor beta chains drawn from one sample of a study of blood T cell repertoires in COVID-19. TCRdb's copy holds only in-frame clones and misses some; the assay was immunoSEQ multiplex PCR. Of 89,000 or so clones in the sample, about 95% are singletons; the top ten hold roughly 4.7%. Source material: peripheral blood. The receptors shown here come from a human donor with active COVID-19. The donor label of this sample is uncertain. The conserved cysteine and the conserved F or W are not part of the CDR3 here. A D gene is named only where the DNA matches it firmly.

>TRBV18|NA|TRBJ1-5
ASSPGGQGNQPQH
>TRBV19|TRBD1|TRBJ2-7
ASTPAGTGYNEQY
>TRBV5-1|NA|TRBJ1-2
ASSLDAGNYGYT
>TRBV7-8|NA|TRBJ2-4
ASSLDRNIQY
>TRBV2|NA|TRBJ2-5
ASSDLEWPELLQETQY
>TRBV28|NA|TRBJ2-1
ASSLLGGRTYNEQF
>TRBV27|NA|TRBJ2-7
ASSSGGLAYEQY
>TRBV6-5|TRBD1|TRBJ2-7
ASIWDRAAYEQY
>TRBV20-1|NA|TRBJ2-3
SATSTDTQY
>TRBV6-5|TRBD1|TRBJ1-1
ASSTGGGTEAF
>TRBV6-5|NA|TRBJ2-5
ASSYSRAQGAQY
>TRBV4-1|NA|TRBJ1-4
ASSRAPNEKLF
>TRBV7-6|NA|TRBJ2-7
ASSWVREASATEQY
>TRBV5-6|TRBD1|TRBJ1-2
ASSLAGQGVFVYGYT
>TRBV11-3|NA|TRBJ2-2
ASSLFPAGELF
>TRBV5-6|TRBD2|TRBJ2-2
ASSKTSGGRTGELF
>TRBV3-1/TRBV3-2|TRBD2|TRBJ2-2
ASSQDLWAGGPSGELF
>TRBV6-4|NA|TRBJ2-2
ASSDSRGATGELF
>TRBV21-1|NA|TRBJ2-1
ASSTEGEQF
>TRBV3-1/TRBV3-2|TRBD2|TRBJ2-1
ASSPASGLYNEQF
>TRBV6-5|TRBD2|TRBJ2-1
ASGSSGRVWEQF
>TRBV6-5|TRBD1|TRBJ1-5
ASSYLGTGPHQPQH
>TRBV6-6|NA|TRBJ2-1
ASSYAKLGNEQF
>TRBV19|TRBD1|TRBJ1-2
ASSIPTGLYGYT
>TRBV5-4|TRBD2|TRBJ2-1
ASSLEASGIFNNEQF
>TRBV6-5|TRBD1|TRBJ1-5
ASSYRGLNQPQH
>TRBV7-7|TRBD2|TRBJ2-5
ASSLGGTSGGQKETQY
>TRBV19|TRBD2|TRBJ2-3
ASSIWAGDTDTQY
>TRBV23-1|TRBD1|TRBJ1-4
ASTLFWDRHATNEKLF
>TRBV18|TRBD2|TRBJ2-5
ASALAGVGETQY
>TRBV19|NA|TRBJ1-3
ASSMSSSGNTIY
>TRBV9|NA|TRBJ1-2
ASSVGSGWRYGYT
>TRBV11-3|NA|TRBJ1-1
ASSPRGNTEAF
>TRBV5-4|TRBD1|TRBJ2-1
ASSLAGTGSNEQF
>TRBV3-1/TRBV3-2|TRBD1|TRBJ1-2
ASSHSQNRGGPNYGYT
>TRBV15|TRBD1|TRBJ2-7
ATSRDPATGAVHEQY
>TRBV10-2|TRBD1|TRBJ2-1
ASRAGGYEGSYNEQF
>TRBV5-1|TRBD2|TRBJ2-3
ASSLGATSGITSTDTQY
>TRBV28|NA|TRBJ1-5
AARENQHRNQPQH
>TRBV5-1|NA|TRBJ1-6
ASSTRGDNSPLH
>TRBV28|TRBD1|TRBJ2-2
ASSHRTGNTGELF
>TRBV7-9|NA|TRBJ2-5
ASSLEAGWETQY